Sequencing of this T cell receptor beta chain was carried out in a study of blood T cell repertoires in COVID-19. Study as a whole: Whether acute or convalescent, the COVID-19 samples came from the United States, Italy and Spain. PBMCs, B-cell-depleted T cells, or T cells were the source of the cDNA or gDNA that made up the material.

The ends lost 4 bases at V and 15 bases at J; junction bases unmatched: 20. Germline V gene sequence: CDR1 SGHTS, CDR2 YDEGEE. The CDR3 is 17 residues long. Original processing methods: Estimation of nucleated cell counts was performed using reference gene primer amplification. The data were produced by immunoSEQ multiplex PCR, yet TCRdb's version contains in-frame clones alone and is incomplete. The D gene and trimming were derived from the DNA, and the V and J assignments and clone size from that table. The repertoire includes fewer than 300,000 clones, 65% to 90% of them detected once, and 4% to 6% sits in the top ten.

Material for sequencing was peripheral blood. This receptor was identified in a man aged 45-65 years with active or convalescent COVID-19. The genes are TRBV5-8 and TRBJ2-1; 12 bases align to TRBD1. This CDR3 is CASSRLGGTGGESRRFF. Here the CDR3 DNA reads TGTGCCAGCAGCCGCCTTGGTGGGACAGGGGGCGAATCGCGTCGGTTCTTC.